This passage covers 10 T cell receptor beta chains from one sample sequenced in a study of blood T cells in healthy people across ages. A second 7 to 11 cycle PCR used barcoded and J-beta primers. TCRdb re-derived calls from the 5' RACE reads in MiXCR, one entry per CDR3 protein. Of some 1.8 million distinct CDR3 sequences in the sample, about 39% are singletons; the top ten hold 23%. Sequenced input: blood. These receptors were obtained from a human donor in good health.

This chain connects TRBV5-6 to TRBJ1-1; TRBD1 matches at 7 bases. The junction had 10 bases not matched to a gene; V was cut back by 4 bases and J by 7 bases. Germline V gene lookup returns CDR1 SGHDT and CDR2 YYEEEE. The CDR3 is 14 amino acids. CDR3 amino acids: CASSDSGTVVEAFF. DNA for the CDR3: TGTGCCAGCAGCGACTCAGGGACAGTAGTTGAAGCTTTCTTT.

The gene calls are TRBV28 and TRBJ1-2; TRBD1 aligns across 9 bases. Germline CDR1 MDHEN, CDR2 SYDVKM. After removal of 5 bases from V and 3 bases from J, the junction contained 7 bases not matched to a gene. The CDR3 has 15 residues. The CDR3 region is CASSLHRGPDYGYTF. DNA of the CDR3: TGTGCCAGCAGTCTACACAGGGGGCCGGACTATGGCTACACCTTC.

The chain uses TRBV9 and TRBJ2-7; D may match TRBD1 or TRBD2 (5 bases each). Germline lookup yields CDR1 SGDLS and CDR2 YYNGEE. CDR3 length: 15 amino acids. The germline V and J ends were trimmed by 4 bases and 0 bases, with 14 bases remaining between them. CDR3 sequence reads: CASSRGADDSYEQYF. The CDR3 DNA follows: TGTGCCAGCAGCCGAGGGGCAGACGACTCCTACGAGCAGTACTTC.

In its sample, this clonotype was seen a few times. CDR3 sequence: CASSKSAARSYNSPLHF. As DNA, the CDR3 is TGTGCCAGCAGCAAATCGGCGGCCAGGTCCTATAATTCACCCCTCCACTTT. The chain uses TRBV21-1 and TRBJ1-6. TRBV21-1 is shown as a pseudogene. This CDR3 is built from 17 residues.

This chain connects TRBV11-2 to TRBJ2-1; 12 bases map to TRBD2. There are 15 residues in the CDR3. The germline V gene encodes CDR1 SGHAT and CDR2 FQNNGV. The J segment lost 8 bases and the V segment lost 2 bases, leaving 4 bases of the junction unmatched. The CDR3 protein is CASSLRLAGVDEQFF. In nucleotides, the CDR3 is TGTGCCAGCAGCTTACGACTAGCGGGGGTTGATGAGCAGTTCTTC.

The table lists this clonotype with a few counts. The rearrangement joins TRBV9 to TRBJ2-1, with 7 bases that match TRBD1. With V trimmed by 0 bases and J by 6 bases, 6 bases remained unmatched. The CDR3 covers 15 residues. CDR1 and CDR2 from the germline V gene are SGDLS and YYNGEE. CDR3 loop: CASSVARGPLNEQFF. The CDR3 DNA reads TGTGCCAGCAGCGTAGCGAGGGGGCCCCTCAATGAGCAGTTCTTC.

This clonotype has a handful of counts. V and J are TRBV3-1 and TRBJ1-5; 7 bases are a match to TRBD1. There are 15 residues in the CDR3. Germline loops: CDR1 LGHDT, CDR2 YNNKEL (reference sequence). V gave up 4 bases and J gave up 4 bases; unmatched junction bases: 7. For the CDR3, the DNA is TGTGCCAGCAGCCTTACCGGGACAGAGAATCAGCCCCAGCATTTT. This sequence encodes CASSLTGTENQPQHF. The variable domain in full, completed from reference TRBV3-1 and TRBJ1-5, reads DTAVSQTPKYLVTQMGNDKSIKCEQNLGHDTMYWYKQDSKKFLKIMFSYNNKELIINETVPNRFSPKSPDKAHLNLHINSLELGDSAVYFCASSLTGTENQPQHFGDGTRLSIL.

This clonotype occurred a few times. CDR3 sequence: CSAGTGGGNIQYF. DNA for the CDR3: TGCAGTGCTGGGACCGGGGGGGGTAACATTCAGTACTTC. The rearrangement uses TRBV20-1 and TRBJ2-4; 8 nucleotides match TRBD2. The CDR3 totals 13 residues. The V segment lost 5 bases and the J segment 7 bases; nucleotides outside the gene matches: 7. Germline V gene sequence: CDR1 DFQATT, CDR2 SNEGSKA (reference sequence).

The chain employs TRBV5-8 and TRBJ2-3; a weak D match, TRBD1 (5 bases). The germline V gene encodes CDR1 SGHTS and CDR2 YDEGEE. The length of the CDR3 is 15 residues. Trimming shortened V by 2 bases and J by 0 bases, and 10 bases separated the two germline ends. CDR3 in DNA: TGTGCCAGCAGCTTTCTCAGGGTTAGCACAGATACGCAGTATTTT. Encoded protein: CASSFLRVSTDTQYF.

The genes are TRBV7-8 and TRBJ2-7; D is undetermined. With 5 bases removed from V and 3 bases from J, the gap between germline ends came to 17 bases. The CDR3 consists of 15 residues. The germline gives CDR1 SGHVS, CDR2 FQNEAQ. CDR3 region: CASSLGMTSNYEQYF. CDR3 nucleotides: TGTGCCAGCAGCCTAGGGATGACAAGTAACTACGAGCAGTACTTC.